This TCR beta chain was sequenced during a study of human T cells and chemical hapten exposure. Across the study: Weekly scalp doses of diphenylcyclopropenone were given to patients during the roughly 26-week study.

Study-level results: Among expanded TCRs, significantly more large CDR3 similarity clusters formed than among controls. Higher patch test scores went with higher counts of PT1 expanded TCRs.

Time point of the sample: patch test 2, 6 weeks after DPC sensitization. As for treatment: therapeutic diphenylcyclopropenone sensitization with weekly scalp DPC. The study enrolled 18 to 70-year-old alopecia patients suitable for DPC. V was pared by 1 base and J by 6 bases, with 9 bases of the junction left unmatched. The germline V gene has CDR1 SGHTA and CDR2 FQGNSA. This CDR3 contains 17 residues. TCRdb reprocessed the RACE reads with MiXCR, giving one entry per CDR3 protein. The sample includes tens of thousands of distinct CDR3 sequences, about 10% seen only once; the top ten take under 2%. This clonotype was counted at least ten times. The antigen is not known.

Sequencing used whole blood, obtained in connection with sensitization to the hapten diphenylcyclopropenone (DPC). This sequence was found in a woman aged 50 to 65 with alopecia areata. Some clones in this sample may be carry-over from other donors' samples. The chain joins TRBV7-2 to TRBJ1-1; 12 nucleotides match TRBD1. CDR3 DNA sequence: TGTGCCAGCAGCTTAGGGTCCGGGACAGGGGGCGCGTCTGAAGCTTTCTTT. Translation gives CASSLGSGTGGASEAFF.